This record looks at one TCR beta chain sequence and its context. There are many counts of this clone. What this receptor recognizes is not known. Base qualities are not recorded, but no much larger clone differs from it by a single base. This sample is part of a study of blood T cell repertoires in COVID-19 (dated by TCRdb to about 2020). Regarding the research as a whole: Collaborator samples came from the United States, Italy and Spain and covered acute and convalescent phases of COVID-19. The prospective study material was composed of cDNA or gDNA derived from T cells, B-cell-depleted T cells, or PBMCs. The dataset comprised deeply sampled blood TCRbeta repertoires from subjects exposed to, actively infected with, or recovered from COVID-19. A freely available public database, intended as a resource for researchers studying the immune response to SARS-CoV-2, is where the repertoires were released. Samples came from the ongoing ImmuneRACE study (first 160 participants) plus 1,254 subjects from 6 global collaborators. Sample metadata almost always included a de-identified subject ID, COVID-19 status, age in years and sex. Where available, HLA class I and class II types were taken from metadata supplied by the sample provider and were not determined by assay-based typing.

Each collaborating institution followed its own protocols to collect whole blood in K2EDTA tubes. For TCRbeta analysis, collaborator samples were shipped as frozen whole blood, as isolated PBMCs, or as DNA extracted from either sample type. Spanning cysteine to phenylalanine, the CDR3 consists of 17 amino acids. Here the CDR3 DNA is all that survives: 51 bases in frame from base 1. V loses 1 base, J loses 6 bases, and the germline ends lie 20 bases apart. CDR1 SGHDT and CDR2 YYEEEE were looked up in the germline V gene. The immunoSEQ Assay, a bias-controlled multiplex PCR, was used to amplify TCRbeta CDR3 regions from genomic DNA. On the authors' methods: Within the assay, amplification of reference gene primers was used to estimate how many nucleated cells each sample contained. To quantify the absolute abundance of each unique TCRbeta CDR3 rearrangement, sequence reads were collapsed and filtered. Productive Simpson clonality was computed per sample as the square root of Simpson's diversity index over productive rearrangements. The immuneACCESS repertoire file appears here via TCRdb, limited to in-frame rearrangements. These files lack a portion of the clones; in checked studies, under half of the deficit traces to unresolved V genes, and the cause of the others is not known. That table furnishes V, J and clone size, whereas the DNA furnished D and trimming. Within this sample are fewer than 120,000 clones, with more than 75% of them counted one time only. The ten largest make up about 3% of the sample.

Paper-wide results and their limitations: The quantity of clinical and demographic metadata differed by source and by participant and was supplied without curation.

Sequencing was done on a sample of peripheral blood. The receptor chain draws on TRBV5-6 and TRBJ2-1, and possibly TRBD2, on 5 matching bases. This sequence originates from a woman in her forties or fifties with acute or convalescent COVID-19. The DNA reads as follows: TGTGCCAGCAGCTTGTTCCTCGACAACCGAGGGTCCAATGAGCAGTTCTTC. It codes for CASSLFLDNRGSNEQFF.